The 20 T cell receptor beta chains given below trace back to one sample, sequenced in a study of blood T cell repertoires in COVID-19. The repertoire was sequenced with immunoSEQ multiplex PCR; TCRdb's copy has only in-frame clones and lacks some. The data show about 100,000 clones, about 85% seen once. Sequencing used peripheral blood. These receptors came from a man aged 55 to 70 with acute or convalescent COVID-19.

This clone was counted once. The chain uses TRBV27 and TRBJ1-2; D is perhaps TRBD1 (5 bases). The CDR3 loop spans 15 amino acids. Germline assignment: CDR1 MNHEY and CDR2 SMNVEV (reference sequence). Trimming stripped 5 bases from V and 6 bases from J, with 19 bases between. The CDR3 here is CASSVIGGRFDGYTF. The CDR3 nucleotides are TGTGCCAGCAGTGTCATCGGGGGAAGGTTTGATGGCTACACCTTC.

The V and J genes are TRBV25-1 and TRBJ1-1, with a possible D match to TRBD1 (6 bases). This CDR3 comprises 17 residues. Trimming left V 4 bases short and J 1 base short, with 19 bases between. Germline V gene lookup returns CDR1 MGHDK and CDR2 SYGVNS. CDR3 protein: CASSAPPGAEENTEAFF. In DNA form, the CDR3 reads TGTGCCAGCAGTGCCCCCCCAGGGGCGGAAGAGAACACTGAAGCTTTCTTT.

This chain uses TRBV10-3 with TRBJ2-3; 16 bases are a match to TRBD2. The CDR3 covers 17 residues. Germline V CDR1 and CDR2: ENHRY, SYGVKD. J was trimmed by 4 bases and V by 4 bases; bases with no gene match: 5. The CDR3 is CAISGGTSGGAADTQYF. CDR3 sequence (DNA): TGTGCCATCAGTGGCGGGACTAGCGGGGGGGCCGCAGATACGCAGTATTTT.

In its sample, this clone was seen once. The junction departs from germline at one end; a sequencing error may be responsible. The CDR3 DNA reads TGTGCCCGCAGGAGCGAGGAGACCCAGTACTTC. Its protein is CARRSEETQYF. This chain uses TRBV6-4 with TRBJ2-5; D gene uncertain. Germline V lookup: CDR1 MRHNA, CDR2 SNTAGT. The CDR3 sequence is 11 residues long.

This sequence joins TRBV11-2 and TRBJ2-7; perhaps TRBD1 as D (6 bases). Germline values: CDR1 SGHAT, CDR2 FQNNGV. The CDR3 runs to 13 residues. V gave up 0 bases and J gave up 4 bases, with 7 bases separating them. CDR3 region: CASSLDRGYEQYF. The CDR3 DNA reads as TGTGCCAGCAGCTTAGACAGGGGTTACGAGCAGTACTTC.

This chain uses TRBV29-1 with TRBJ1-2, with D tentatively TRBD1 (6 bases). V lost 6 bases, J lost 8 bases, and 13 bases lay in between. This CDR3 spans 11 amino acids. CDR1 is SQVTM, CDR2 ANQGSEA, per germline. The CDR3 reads CSVGTGLGYTF. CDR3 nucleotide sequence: TGCAGCGTGGGAACAGGGTTGGGCTACACCTTC.

CDR3 in amino acids: CASSQAGATYEQYF. For the CDR3, the DNA is TGTGCCAGCAGCCAGGCGGGGGCCACCTACGAGCAGTACTTC. V and J are TRBV3-1 (or the pseudogene TRBV3-2) and TRBJ2-7, with a tentative D call TRBD2 (7 bases). CDR1 and CDR2 from the germline V gene are LGHDT and YNNKEL (reference sequence). Trimming took 3 bases from V and 2 from J, leaving 11 bases between them. The CDR3 runs to 14 residues.

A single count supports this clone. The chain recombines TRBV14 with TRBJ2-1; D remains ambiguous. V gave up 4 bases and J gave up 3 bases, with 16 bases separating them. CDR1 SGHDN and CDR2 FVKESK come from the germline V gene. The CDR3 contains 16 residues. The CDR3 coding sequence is TGTGCCAGCAGCCCCCGATGGGCCAAATTCTACAATGAGCAGTTCTTC. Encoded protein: CASSPRWAKFYNEQFF.

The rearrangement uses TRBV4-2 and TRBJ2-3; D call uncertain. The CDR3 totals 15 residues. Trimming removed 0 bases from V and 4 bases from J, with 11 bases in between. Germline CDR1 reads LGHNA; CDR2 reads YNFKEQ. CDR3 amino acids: CASSQDIEVPDTQYF. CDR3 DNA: TGTGCCAGCAGCCAAGATATAGAGGTCCCAGATACGCAGTATTTT.

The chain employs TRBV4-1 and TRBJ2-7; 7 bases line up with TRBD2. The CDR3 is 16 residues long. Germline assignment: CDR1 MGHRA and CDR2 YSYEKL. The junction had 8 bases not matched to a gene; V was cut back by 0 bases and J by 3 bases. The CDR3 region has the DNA TGCGCCAGCAGCCAAGATGACAGCGGGACCCTCTACGAGCAGTACTTC. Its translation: CASSQDDSGTLYEQYF.

The CDR3, as DNA: TGTGCCAGCAGCCAAGCCACTAGCGGGAGGGCCTTCGAGCAGTACTTC. Translation gives CASSQATSGRAFEQYF. This chain joins TRBV4-2 and TRBJ2-7; 13 nucleotides agree with TRBD2. Germline CDR1 reads LGHNA; CDR2 reads YNFKEQ. The trim removed 1 base at V and 6 bases at J, leaving 6 bases unmatched. There are 16 residues in the CDR3.

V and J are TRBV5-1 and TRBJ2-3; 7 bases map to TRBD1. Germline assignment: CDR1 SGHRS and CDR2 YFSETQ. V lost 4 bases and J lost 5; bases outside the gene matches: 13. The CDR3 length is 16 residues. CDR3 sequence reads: CASSTSQGPGIDTQYF. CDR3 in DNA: TGCGCCAGCAGCACTTCACAGGGGCCTGGGATAGATACGCAGTATTTT.

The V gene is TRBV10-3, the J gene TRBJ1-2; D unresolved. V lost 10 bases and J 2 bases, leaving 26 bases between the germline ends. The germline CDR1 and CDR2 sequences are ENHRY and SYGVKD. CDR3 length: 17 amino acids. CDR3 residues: CATLTGPTTNLNYGYTF. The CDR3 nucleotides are TGTGCCACCTTAACCGGACCGACTACAAATCTAAACTATGGCTACACCTTC.

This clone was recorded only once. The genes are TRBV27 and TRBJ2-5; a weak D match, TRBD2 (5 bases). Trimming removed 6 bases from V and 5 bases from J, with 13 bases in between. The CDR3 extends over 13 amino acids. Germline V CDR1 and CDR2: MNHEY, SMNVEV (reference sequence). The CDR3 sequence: CASSKTGEETQYF. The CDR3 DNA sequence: TGTGCCAGCAGCAAGACTGGGGAGGAGACCCAGTACTTC.

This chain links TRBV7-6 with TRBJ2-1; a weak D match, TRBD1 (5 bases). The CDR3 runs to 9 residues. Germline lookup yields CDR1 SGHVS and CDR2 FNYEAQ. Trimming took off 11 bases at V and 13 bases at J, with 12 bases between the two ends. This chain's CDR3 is CAGPQAQFF. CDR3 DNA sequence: TGTGCCGGCCCACAGGCTCAGTTCTTC.

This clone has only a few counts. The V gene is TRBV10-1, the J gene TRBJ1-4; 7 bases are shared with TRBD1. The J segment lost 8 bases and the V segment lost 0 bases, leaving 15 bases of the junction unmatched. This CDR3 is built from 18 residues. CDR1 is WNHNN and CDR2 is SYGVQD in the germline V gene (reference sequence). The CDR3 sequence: CASSESGGGRGVKEKLFF. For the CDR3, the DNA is TGCGCCAGCAGTGAGTCCGGGGGGGGCAGGGGGGTAAAAGAAAAACTGTTTTTT.

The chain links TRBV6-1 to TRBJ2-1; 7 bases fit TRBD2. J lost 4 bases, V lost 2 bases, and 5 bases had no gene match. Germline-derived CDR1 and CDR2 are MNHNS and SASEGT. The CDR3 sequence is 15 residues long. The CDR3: CASSELRGSYNEQFF. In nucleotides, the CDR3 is TGTGCCAGCAGTGAATTGCGGGGGTCGTACAATGAGCAGTTCTTC.

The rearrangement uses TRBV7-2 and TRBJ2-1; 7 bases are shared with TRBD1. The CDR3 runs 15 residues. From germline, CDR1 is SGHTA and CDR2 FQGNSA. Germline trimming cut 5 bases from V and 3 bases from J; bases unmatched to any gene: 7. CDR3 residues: CASSPRDSDYNEQFF. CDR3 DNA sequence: TGTGCCAGCAGCCCCCGGGACAGTGACTACAATGAGCAGTTCTTC.

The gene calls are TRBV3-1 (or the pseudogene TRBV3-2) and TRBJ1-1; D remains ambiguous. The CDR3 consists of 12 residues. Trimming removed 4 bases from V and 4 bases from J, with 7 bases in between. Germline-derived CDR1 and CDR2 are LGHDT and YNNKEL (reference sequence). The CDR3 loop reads CASSLAGTEAFF. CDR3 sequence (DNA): TGTGCCAGCAGCCTGGCGGGCACTGAAGCTTTCTTT.

The CDR3 bases are TGCAGCGTTGAATTGGGGGGTTATACGCAGTATTTT. As protein: CSVELGGYTQYF. This chain links TRBV29-1 with TRBJ2-3; maybe TRBD2 (6 bases). Germline V gene lookup returns CDR1 SQVTM and CDR2 ANQGSEA. V lost 2 bases to trimming and J lost 7 bases, with 10 bases between them. The CDR3 length is 12 residues.